Below, one T cell receptor beta chain is given with its context. This clonotype was observed many times. Its target antigen remains unknown. One base away there is no much larger clone; base qualities are not given. TCR libraries were constructed from about 400 ng RNA using the Immunoverse kit, and molecular barcoded adaptors covering alpha/delta and beta/gamma chains were employed. The same RNA used for transcriptome sequencing was used for TCR library preparation. Sequencing of the TCR libraries was done on an Illumina HiSeq 4000 with 2 x 150 cycles. The source study handled its data this way. Using MiXCR, which included quality filtering and error correction, TCR reads were aligned to human V, D, J and C references and then assembled into CDR3 clonotypes. The tcR package in R was used for analysis of clonotype counts and gene usage diversity. For inspection of raw mapping reads, RNA-seq reads were mapped by STAR aligner version 2.5.3a onto GRCh37 of the human genome. IR-seq fastq files were randomly downsampled with Seqtk 1.3 to test the effect of sequencing depth on detected clonotypes. Starting from the raw public reads, TCRdb applied fastp trimming at Q25, assembled clones with MiXCR and retained in-frame beta chains. One record per CDR3 amino acid sequence lists the most common genes and DNA. TCRdb, rather than the study authors, made the V and J calls. Present in this sample are approximately 62,000 distinct CDR3 sequences, roughly 19% of which were seen just once. Approximately 10% of the sample is in the top ten clones.

The source of the sample is a study of read filtering for tumor transcriptome and immune sequencing (dated by TCRdb to 2020 to 2022). In terms of the full investigation: The cohort had about 17 male and some 15 female patients with a mean age of roughly 66 years, ranging from roughly 45 to 80. A main aim was a read-filtering strategy for immune repertoire data, specifically whether clonotypes supported by a single read should be removed. TCR-region mapped reads per sample ranged from about 3.5 to 11 million with IR-seq versus only roughly 75 to 1,300 with RNA-seq. By revised international staging, fewer than ten patients were R-ISS I, roughly 17 were R-ISS II and over five were R-ISS III. After DNase treatment, whole-transcriptome libraries were prepared with the TruSeq RNA Access Library Prep Kit. The study compared TCR repertoires from targeted immune repertoire sequencing and bulk whole-transcriptome sequencing run on the same bone marrow samples.

The paper as a whole reports these results and caveats: Compared with RNA-seq, IR-seq captured clonotypes at much higher depth and more reliably, and a smaller IR-seq throughput was enough to identify most shared clonotypes. In IR-seq, approximately 80% of clonotypes but around 3.5% of total reads were represented by single-read clonotypes, whereas in RNA-seq, 74.6% of clonotypes and 40% to 55% of reads were represented by single-read clonotypes. The correlation between IR-seq and RNA-seq shared clonotype proportions was increased by removal of single-read clonotypes. The sorted CD138-negative fraction was a mixed bone marrow immune population, not purified T cells.

Every patient had bone marrow sampled at the time of active disease. Bone marrow mononuclear cells were isolated by Ficoll-Hypaque density gradient centrifugation. Myeloma plasma cells were removed and CD138-negative cells were obtained by negative selection following labeling with CD138 magnetic microbeads on a MACS separator. Purity of the isolated cells was checked by flow cytometry on an Attune NxT using CD138 antibodies. Total RNA was extracted using TRIzol reagent and was quantified on a NanoDrop spectrophotometer. Paired RNA-seq and IR-seq were performed on each patient's CD138-negative bone marrow sample. The CDR3 measures 15 amino acids from cysteine to phenylalanine. The kept DNA is CDR3 alone, 45 bases in frame from the first base. V gives up 7 bases and J gives up 2 bases, and the segment between their germline ends measures 18 bases. For CDR1 and CDR2, the germline V gene (reference sequence) lists DFQATT and SNEGSKA.

The TCR comes from a donor at least 40 years old with multiple myeloma. Sequenced sample: a population of CD138-negative cells sorted from bone marrow. Explained via the paper, the cell subset or site label denotes: bone marrow mononuclear cells depleted of CD138+ plasma/myeloma cells by negative magnetic selection. The chain is assembled from TRBV20-1 and TRBJ2-1; perhaps TRBD1 is the D gene, with 5 bases matching. For the CDR3, the sequence is CSVIGVEGAYNEQFF. The nucleotides are TGCAGTGTTATAGGGGTAGAAGGTGCCTACAATGAGCAGTTCTTC.